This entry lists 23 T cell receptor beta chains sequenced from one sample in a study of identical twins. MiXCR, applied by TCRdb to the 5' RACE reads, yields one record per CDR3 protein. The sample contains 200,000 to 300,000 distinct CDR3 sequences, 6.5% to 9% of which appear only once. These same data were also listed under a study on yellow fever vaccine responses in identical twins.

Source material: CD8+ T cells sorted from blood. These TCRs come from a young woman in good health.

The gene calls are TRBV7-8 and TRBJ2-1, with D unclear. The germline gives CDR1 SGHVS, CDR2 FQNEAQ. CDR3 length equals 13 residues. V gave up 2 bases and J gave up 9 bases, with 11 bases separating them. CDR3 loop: CASSLSWGCEQFF. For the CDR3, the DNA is TGTGCCAGCAGCTTAAGTTGGGGTTGTGAGCAGTTCTTC.

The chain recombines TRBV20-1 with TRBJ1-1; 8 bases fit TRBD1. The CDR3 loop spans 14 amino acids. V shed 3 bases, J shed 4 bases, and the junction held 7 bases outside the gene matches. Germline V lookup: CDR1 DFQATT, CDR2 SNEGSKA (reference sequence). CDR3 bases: TGCAGTGCTAGCTCGACAGGGGATTTCACTGAAGCTTTCTTT. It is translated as CSASSTGDFTEAFF.

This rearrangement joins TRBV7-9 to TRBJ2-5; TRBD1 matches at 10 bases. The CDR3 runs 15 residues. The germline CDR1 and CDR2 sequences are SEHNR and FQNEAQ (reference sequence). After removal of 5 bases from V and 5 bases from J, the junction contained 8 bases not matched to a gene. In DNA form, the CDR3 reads TGTGCCAGCAGCACCCCGGGACAGGGGTCTGAGACCCAGTACTTC. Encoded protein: CASSTPGQGSETQYF.

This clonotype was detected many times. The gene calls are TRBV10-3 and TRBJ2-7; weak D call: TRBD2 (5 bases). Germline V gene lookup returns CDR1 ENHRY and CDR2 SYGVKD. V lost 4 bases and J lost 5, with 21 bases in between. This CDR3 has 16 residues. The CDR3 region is CAISGTGLAFFNEQYF. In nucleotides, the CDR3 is TGTGCCATCAGTGGAACGGGTCTAGCTTTTTTCAACGAGCAGTACTTC.

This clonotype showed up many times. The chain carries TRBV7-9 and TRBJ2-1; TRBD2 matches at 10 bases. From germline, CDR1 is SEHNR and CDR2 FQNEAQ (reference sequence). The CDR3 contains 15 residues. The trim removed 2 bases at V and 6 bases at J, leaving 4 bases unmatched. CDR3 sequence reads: CASSLRAGGPNEQFF. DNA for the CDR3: TGTGCCAGCAGCTTAAGAGCGGGGGGGCCCAATGAGCAGTTCTTC.

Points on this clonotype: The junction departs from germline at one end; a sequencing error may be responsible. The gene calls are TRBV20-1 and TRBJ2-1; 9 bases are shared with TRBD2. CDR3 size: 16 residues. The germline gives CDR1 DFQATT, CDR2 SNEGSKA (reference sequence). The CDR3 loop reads CCASSVAGATYNEQFF. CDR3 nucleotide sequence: TGCTGTGCTAGTTCAGTAGCGGGGGCAACCTACAATGAGCAGTTCTTC.

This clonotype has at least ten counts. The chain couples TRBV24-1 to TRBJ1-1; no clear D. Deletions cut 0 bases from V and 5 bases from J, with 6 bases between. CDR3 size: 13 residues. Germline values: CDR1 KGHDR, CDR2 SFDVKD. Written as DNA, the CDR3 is TGTGCCACCAGTGATTTGACCGGGACTGAAGCTTTCTTT. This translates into CATSDLTGTEAFF.

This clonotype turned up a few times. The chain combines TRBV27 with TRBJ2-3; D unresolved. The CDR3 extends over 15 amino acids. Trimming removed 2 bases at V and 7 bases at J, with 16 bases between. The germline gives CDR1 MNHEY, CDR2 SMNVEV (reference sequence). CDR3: CASSLRAGPRHTQYF. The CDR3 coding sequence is TGTGCCAGCAGTTTAAGGGCAGGCCCTCGGCATACGCAGTATTTT.

DNA of the CDR3: TGTGCCATCAGTGGGGGGGGGTACGGTGTGAACACTGAAGCTTTCTTT. This translates into CAISGGGYGVNTEAFF. The chain joins TRBV10-3 to TRBJ1-1; D possibly corresponds to TRBD1 (5 bases). The CDR3 has 16 amino acids. V lost 4 bases, J lost 0 bases, and 15 bases lay in between. Germline assignment: CDR1 ENHRY and CDR2 SYGVKD.

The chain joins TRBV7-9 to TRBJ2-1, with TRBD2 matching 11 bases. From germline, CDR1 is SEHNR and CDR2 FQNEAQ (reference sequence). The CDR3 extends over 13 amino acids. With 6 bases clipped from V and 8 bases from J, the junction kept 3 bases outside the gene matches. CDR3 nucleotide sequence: TGTGCCAGCAGTTGGGGACTAGCGGATGAGCAGTTCTTC. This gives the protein CASSWGLADEQFF.

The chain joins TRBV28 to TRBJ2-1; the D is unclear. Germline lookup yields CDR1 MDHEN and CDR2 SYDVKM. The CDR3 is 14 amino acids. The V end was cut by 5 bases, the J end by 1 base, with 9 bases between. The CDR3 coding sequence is TGTGCCAGCAGTCAGAACCCTTCCTACAATGAGCAGTTCTTC. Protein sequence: CASSQNPSYNEQFF.

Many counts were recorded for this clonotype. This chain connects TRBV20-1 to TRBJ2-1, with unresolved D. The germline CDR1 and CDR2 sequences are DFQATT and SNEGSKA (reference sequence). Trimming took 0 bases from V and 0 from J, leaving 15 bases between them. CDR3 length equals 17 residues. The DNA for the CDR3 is TGCAGTGCTAGAGATAGTAGAGCAGATAGCTCCTACAATGAGCAGTTCTTC. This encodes CSARDSRADSSYNEQFF.

CDR3 sequence reads: CASSFVDREGNEQFF. In DNA form, the CDR3 reads TGTGCCAGCAGCTTCGTGGACAGGGAGGGCAATGAGCAGTTCTTC. The chain uses TRBV7-6 and TRBJ2-1; maybe TRBD1 (8 bases). The V gene's germline CDR1 is SGHVS and CDR2 FNYEAQ. The CDR3 contains 15 residues. The V gene lost 3 bases and the J gene lost 6 bases, with 15 bases spanning the gap.

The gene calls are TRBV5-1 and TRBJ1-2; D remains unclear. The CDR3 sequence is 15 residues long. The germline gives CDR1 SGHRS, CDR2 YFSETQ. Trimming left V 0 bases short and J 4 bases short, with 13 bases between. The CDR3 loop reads CASSLEGSNRYGYTF. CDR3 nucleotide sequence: TGCGCCAGCAGCTTGGAGGGCTCGAACCGCTATGGCTACACCTTC.

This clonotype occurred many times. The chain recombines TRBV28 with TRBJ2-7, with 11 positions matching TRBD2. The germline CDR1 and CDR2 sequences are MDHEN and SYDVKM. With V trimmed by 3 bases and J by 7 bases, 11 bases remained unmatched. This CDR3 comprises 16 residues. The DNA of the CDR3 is TGTGCCAGCAGTTTTCTCGTACTAGCGGGAGCGCGGGAGCAGTACTTC. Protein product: CASSFLVLAGAREQYF.

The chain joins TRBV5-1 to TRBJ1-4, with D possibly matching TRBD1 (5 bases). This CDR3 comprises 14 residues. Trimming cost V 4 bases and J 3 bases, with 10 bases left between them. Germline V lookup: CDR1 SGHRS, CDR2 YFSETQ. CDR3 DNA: TGCGCCAGCAGCGGTCAGGGATCTAATGAAAAACTGTTTTTT. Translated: CASSGQGSNEKLFF.

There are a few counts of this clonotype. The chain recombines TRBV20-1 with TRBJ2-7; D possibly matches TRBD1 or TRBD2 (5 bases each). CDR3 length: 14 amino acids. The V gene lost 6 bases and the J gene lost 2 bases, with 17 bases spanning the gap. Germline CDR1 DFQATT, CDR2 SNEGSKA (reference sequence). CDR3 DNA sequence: TGCAGTGCCCGCCCCGGGACCGCGGCCTACGAGCAGTACTTC. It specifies CSARPGTAAYEQYF.

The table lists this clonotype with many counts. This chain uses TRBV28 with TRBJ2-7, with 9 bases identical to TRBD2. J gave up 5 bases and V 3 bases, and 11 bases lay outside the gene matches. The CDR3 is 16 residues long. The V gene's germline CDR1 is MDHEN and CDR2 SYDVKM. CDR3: CASSFLAGESLDEQYF. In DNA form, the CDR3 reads TGTGCCAGCAGTTTTTTAGCGGGAGAGTCCTTGGACGAGCAGTACTTC.

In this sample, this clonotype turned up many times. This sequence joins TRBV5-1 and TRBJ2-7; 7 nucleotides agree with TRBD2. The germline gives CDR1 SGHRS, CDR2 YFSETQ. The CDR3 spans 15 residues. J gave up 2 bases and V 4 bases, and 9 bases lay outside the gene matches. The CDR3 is CASSLAGAMTYEQYF. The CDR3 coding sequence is TGCGCCAGCAGCCTGGCGGGAGCCATGACCTACGAGCAGTACTTC. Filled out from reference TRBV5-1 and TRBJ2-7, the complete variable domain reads KAGVTQTPRYLIKTRGQQVTLSCSPISGHRSVSWYQQTPGQGLQFLFEYFSETQRNKGNFPGRFSGRQFSNSRSEMNVSTLELGDSALYLCASSLAGAMTYEQYFGPGTRLTVT.

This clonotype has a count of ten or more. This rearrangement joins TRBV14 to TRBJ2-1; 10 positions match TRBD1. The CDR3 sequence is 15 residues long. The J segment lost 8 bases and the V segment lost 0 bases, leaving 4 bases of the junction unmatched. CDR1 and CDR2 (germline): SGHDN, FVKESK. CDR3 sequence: CASSQETGGSDEQFF. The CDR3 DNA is TGTGCCAGCAGCCAAGAGACAGGGGGCAGCGATGAGCAGTTCTTC.

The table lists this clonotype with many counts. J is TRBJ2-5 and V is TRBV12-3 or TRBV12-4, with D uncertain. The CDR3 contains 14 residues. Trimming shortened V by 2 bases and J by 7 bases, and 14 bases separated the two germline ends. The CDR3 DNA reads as TGTGCCAGCAGTTTATCGGCTAGGTCCCCGACCCAGTACTTC. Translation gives CASSLSARSPTQYF.

The CDR3 sequence is CASSSQGAEPQHF. Written as DNA, the CDR3 is TGTGCCAGCAGTTCGCAGGGGGCGGAGCCCCAGCATTTT. V usage is TRBV27 and J usage is TRBJ1-5, with 8 bases that match TRBD1. CDR3 size: 13 residues. Germline V gives CDR1 MNHEY, CDR2 SMNVEV (reference sequence). The junction had 4 bases not matched to a gene; V was cut back by 4 bases and J by 8 bases.

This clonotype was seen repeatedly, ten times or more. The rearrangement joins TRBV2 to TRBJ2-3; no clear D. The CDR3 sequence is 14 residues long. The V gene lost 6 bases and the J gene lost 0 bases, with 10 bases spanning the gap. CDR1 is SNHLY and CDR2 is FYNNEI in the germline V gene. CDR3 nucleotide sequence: TGTGCCAGCAGCCTACCACGGAGCACAGATACGCAGTATTTT. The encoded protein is CASSLPRSTDTQYF.